This TCR beta chain appears in the sequencing data of a study of breast tumors, draining lymph nodes, adjacent tissues. This clonotype was found many times. Antigen: not known. Study results and caveats: The data were judged consistent with most tumor T cells coming from lymph node and expanding in tumor. Luminal-like breast cancer showed significantly greater tumor-nontumor repertoire similarity than basal-like breast cancer did. Tumor T cell lymph node origin was a supported hypothesis, not proven.

From the multiplex PCR reads, TCRdb called clonotypes with MiXCR, one entry per CDR3 protein. Here the sample spans approximately 300,000 distinct CDR3 sequences, 30% being singletons. This CDR3 has 14 amino acids. The ends were cut back, 5 bases at V and 7 bases at J, with 17 bases in the middle. Axillary draining lymph nodes of breast cancer patients supplied the node samples. The source of this sequence is a female donor with breast cancer. Some clones in this sample may be carry-over from other donors' samples. The specimen was axillary lymph node tissue. This chain joins TRBV12-3 or TRBV12-4 and TRBJ2-5; D might be TRBD1 (5 bases). The CDR3 region is CASSVGFGAGTQYF. CDR3 DNA: TGTGCCAGCAGTGTGGGGTTTGGGGCAGGGACCCAGTACTTC.